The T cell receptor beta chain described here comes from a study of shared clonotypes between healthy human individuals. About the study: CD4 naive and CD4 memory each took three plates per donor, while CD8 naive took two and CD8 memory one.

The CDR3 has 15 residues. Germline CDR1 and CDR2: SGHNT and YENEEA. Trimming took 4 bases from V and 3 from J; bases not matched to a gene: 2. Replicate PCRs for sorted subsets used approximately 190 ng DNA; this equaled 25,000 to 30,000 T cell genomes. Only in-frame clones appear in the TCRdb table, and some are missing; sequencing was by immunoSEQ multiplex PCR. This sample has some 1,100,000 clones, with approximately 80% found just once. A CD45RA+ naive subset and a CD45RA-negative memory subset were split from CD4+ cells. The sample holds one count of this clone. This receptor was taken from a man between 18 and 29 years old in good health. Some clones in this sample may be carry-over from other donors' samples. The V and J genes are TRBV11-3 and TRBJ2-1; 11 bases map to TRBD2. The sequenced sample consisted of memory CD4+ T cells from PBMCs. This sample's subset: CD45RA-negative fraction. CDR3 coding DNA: TGTGCCAGCAGCTCGGGACTAGCGGACTACAATGAGCAGTTCTTC. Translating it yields CASSSGLADYNEQFF.